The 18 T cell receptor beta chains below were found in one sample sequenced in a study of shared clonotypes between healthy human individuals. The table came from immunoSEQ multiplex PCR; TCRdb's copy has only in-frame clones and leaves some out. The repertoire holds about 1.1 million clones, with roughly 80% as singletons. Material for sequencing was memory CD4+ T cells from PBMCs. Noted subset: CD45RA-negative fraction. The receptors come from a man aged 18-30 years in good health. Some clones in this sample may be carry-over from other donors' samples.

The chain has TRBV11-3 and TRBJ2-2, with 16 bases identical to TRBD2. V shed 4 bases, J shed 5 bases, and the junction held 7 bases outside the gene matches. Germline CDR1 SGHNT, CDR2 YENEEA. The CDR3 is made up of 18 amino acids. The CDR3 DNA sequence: TGTGCCAGCAGCTCTGGGACTAGCGGGAGGGCGGGGACCGGGGAGCTGTTTTTT. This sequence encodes CASSSGTSGRAGTGELFF. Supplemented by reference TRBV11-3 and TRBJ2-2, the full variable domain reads EAGVVQSPRYKIIEKKQPVAFWCNPISGHNTLYWYLQNLGQGPELLIRYENEEAVDDSQLPKDRFSAERLKGVDSTLKIQPAELGDSAVYLCASSSGTSGRAGTGELFFGEGSRLTVL.

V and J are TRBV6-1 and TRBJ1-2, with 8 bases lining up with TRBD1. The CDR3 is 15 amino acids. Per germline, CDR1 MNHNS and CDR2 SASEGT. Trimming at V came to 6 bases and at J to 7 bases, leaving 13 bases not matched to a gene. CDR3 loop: CASRWTQGAPGGYTF. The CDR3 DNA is TGTGCCAGCAGATGGACTCAGGGGGCGCCCGGTGGCTACACCTTC.

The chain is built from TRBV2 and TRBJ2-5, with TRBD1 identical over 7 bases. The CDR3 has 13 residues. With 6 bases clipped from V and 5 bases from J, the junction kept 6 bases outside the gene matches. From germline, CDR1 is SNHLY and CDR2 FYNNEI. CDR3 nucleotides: TGTGCCAGCAGGACAGGGTCGGGTGAGACCCAGTACTTC. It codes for CASRTGSGETQYF.

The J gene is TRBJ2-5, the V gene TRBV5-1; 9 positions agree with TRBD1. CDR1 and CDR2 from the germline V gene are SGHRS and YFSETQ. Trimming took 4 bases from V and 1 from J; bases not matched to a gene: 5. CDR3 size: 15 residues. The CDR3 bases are TGCGCCAGCAGCCCCGGGACAGGGCGCCAAGAGACCCAGTACTTC. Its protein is CASSPGTGRQETQYF.

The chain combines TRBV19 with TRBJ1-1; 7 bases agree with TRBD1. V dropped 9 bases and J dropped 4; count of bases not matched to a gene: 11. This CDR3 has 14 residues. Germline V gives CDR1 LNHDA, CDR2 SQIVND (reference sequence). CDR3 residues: CARCHRQGGTEAFF. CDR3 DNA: TGTGCCAGATGCCATCGACAGGGCGGCACTGAAGCTTTCTTT.

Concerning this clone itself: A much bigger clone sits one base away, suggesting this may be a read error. The CDR3 bases are TGTGCCAGCAGTGGGCTAGCGGGAGCAGATACGCAGTATTTT. Its translation is CASSGLAGADTQYF. The chain recombines TRBV27 with TRBJ2-3; 10 bases are a match to TRBD2. CDR3 length: 14 residues. Germline CDR1 MNHEY, CDR2 SMNVEV (reference sequence). The V segment lost 5 bases and the J segment 4 bases; nucleotides outside the gene matches: 3.

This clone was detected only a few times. CDR3 amino acids: CASSLFSGGSGNTIYF. CDR3 nucleotide sequence: TGTGCCAGCAGTTTATTCAGCGGGGGATCTGGAAACACCATATATTTT. The chain has TRBV28 and TRBJ1-3; D is possibly TRBD1 (5 bases). With 1 base removed from V and 1 base from J, the gap between germline ends came to 11 bases. Germline CDR1 reads MDHEN; CDR2 reads SYDVKM. The CDR3 is made up of 16 amino acids.

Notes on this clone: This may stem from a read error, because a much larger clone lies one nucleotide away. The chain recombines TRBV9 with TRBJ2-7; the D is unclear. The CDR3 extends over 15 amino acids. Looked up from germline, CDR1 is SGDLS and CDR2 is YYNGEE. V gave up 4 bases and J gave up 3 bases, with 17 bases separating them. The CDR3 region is CASSPPVEPYYEQYF. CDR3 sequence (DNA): TGTGCCAGCAGCCCACCCGTGGAACCCTACTACGAGCAGTACTTC.

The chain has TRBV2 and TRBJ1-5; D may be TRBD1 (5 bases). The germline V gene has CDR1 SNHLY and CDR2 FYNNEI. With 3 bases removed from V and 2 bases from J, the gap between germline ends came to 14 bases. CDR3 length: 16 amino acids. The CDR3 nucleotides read TGTGCCAGCAGTGATCGAGGGAAAGGGGGCAATCAGCCCCAGCATTTT. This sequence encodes CASSDRGKGGNQPQHF.

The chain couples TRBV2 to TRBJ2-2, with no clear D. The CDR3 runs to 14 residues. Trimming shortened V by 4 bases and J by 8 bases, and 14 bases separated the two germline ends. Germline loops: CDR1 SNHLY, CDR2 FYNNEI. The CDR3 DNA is TGTGCCAGCAGTGTTCACTCCCCGACAGGGGAGCTGTTTTTT. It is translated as CASSVHSPTGELFF.

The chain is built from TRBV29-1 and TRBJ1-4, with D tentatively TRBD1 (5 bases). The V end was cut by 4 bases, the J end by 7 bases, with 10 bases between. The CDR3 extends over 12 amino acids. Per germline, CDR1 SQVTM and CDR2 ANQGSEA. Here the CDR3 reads CSVGIGAEKLFF. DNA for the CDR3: TGCAGCGTTGGGATTGGGGCTGAAAAACTGTTTTTT.

The CDR3 nucleotides are TGTGCCAGCATGTCTAGTGAGACCCAGTACTTC. It translates to CASMSSETQYF. This chain connects TRBV28 to TRBJ2-5, with D uncertain. V was trimmed by 7 bases and J by 5 bases, leaving 8 bases between them. The CDR3 has 11 residues. CDR1 and CDR2 (germline): MDHEN, SYDVKM.

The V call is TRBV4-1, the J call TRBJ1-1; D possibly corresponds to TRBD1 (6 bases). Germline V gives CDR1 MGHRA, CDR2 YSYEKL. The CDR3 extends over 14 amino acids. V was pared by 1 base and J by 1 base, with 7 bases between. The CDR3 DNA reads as TGCGCCAGCAGCCAAGGGGGACAGAACACTGAAGCTTTCTTT. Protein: CASSQGGQNTEAFF.

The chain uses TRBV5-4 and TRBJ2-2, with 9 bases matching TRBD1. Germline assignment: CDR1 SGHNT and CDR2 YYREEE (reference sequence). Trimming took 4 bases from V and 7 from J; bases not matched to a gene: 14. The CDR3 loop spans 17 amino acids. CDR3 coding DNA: TGTGCCAGCAGCGTACCCTGGGGACAGGGAACAAACGGGGAGCTGTTTTTT. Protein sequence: CASSVPWGQGTNGELFF.

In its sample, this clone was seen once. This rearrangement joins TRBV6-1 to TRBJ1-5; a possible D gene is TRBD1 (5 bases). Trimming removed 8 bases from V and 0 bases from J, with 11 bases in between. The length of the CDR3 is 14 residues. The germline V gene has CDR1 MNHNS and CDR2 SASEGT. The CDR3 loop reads CASLTGNSNQPQHF. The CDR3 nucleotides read TGTGCCAGCCTCACAGGAAATAGCAATCAGCCCCAGCATTTT.

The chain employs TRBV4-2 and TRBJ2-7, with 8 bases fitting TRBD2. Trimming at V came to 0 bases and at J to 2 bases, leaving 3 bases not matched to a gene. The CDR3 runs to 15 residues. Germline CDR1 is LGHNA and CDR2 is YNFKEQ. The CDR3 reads CASSQDPAGAYEQYF. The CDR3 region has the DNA TGTGCCAGCAGCCAAGATCCAGCGGGGGCCTACGAGCAGTACTTC.

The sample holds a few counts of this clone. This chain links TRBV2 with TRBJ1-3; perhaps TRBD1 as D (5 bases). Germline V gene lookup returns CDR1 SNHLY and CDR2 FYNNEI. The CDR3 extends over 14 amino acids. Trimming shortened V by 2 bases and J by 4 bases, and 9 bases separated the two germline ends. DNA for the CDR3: TGTGCCAGCAGTGAACGTCAGGGAGGAAACACCATATATTTT. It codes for CASSERQGGNTIYF. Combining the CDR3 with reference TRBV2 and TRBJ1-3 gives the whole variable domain EPEVTQTPSHQVTQMGQEVILRCVPISNHLYFYWYRQILGQKVEFLVSFYNNEISEKSEIFDDQFSVERPDGSNFTLKIRSTKLEDSAMYFCASSERQGGNTIYFGEGSWLTVV.

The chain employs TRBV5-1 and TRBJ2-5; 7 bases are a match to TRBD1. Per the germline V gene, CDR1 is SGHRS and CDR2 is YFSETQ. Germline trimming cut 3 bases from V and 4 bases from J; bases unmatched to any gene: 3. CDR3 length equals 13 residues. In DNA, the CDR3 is TGCGCCAGCAGCTACCGACAGGGAGAGACCCAGTACTTC. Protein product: CASSYRQGETQYF. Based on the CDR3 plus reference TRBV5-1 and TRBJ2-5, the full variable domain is KAGVTQTPRYLIKTRGQQVTLSCSPISGHRSVSWYQQTPGQGLQFLFEYFSETQRNKGNFPGRFSGRQFSNSRSEMNVSTLELGDSALYLCASSYRQGETQYFGPGTRLLVL.